This T cell receptor beta chain derives from a study of cytomegalovirus exposure and HLA in healthy donors. Whole-study findings and limits: Certain indistinguishable V segments, among them TRBV6-2 and TRBV6-3, were excluded.

Germline assignment: CDR1 LGHNA and CDR2 YNFKEQ. J was trimmed by 5 bases and V by 1 base; bases with no gene match: 7. The CDR3 totals 17 residues. With respect to this clone: What it binds is not known.

The primer mix had 60 Vbeta and 13 Jbeta primers. Generated by immunoSEQ multiplex PCR, the TCRdb table keeps only in-frame clones and is missing some. The specimen's table records about 170,000 clones. This rearrangement joins TRBV4-2 to TRBJ2-3; 12 bases align to TRBD2. The source material was PBMCs. The clonotype originates from a woman aged 60-75 years in good health and CMV-seronegative. The CDR3 is CASSQASSGGAEDTQYF. DNA of the CDR3: TGTGCCAGCAGCCAAGCGTCTAGCGGGGGGGCGGAAGATACGCAGTATTTT.